This T cell receptor beta chain originates from a study of T-cell reconstitution after alpha-beta-depleted transplantation in children. Library preparation (for TCRbeta) was performed with unique molecular identifiers. In TCRdb, the PCR reads were re-called with MiXCR into one record per CDR3 protein. The sample yields 700,000 to 850,000 distinct CDR3 sequences, roughly 15% seen once. This TCR was recovered from a male patient between 10 and 17 years old who had a stem cell transplant for acute lymphoblastic leukemia, so the T cells may come from the graft donor. Sequenced material: PBMCs, mostly from graft donor cells, taken 360 days after TCRalphabeta/CD19-depleted stem cell transplant.

The CDR3 region has the DNA TGCAGTGCATTCGGACTAGCGGGAGGGACAGTTATTCGGGATGAGCAGTTCTTC. As protein: CSAFGLAGGTVIRDEQFF. The chain couples TRBV20-1 to TRBJ2-1; 15 nucleotides align to TRBD2. The CDR3 spans 18 residues. V trimming: 6 bases; J trimming: 8 bases; junction bases outside the gene matches: 17. CDR1 DFQATT and CDR2 SNEGSKA come from the germline V gene (reference sequence).